The rows below give T cell receptor beta chains drawn from one sample of a study of Ad26.COV2.S vaccination and SARS-CoV-2 variants. Sequencing used immunoSEQ multiplex PCR; TCRdb keeps in-frame clones, though not all of them. This repertoire shows roughly 450,000 clones, about nine tenths found once; its top ten account for approximately 12%. Here the sequenced sample was peripheral blood, taken in a trial of Ad26.COV2.S vaccine versus placebo. The origin of the receptors is a person between 18 and 65 years old who received the Ad26.COV2.S COVID-19 vaccine or a placebo. CDR3s include the opening cysteine and the closing phenylalanine or tryptophan. A D gene is named only where the DNA matches it firmly. A clone size is listed for some rows: how often the clone was seen (once, few, many), or a class if it is expanded.

TRBV10-2	NA	NA	TRBJ1-3	CASTSAISGNTIYF	TGCGCCAGCACATCAGCCATCTCTGGAAACACCATATATTTT
TRBV28	TRBD1	once	TRBJ2-1	CASRGTGGGDEQFF	TGTGCCAGCAGAGGGACAGGGGGCGGGGATGAGCAGTTCTTC
TRBV18	TRBD2	NA	TRBJ2-5	CASSPVTSGLGETQYF	TGTGCCAGCTCACCGGTGACTAGCGGGCTTGGCGAGACCCAGTACTTC
TRBV2	NA	NA	TRBJ2-7	CASRGDSYEQYF	TGTGCCAGCAGGGGTGATTCCTACGAGCAGTACTTC
TRBV5-5	NA	NA	TRBJ2-1	CASSPLVGLAGNEQFF	TGTGCCAGCAGCCCGCTGGTGGGGCTAGCAGGCAATGAGCAGTTCTTC
TRBV5-1	TRBD1	NA	TRBJ1-2	CASSSGQGLNYGYTF	TGCGCCAGCAGCTCGGGACAGGGTCTAAACTATGGCTACACCTTC
TRBV7-9	NA	NA	TRBJ1-6	CASSLREGANSPLHF	TGTGCCAGCAGTTTACGCGAGGGAGCGAATTCACCCCTCCACTTT
TRBV5-4	NA	NA	TRBJ1-2	CASSSGQRNYGYTF	TGTGCCAGCAGCTCAGGACAGAGGAACTATGGCTACACCTTC
TRBV4-3	NA	NA	TRBJ2-7	CASSQDWPASSYEQYF	TGCGCCAGCAGCCAAGATTGGCCAGCGAGCTCCTACGAGCAGTACTTC
TRBV19	NA	NA	TRBJ2-7	CASSIETGFEQYF	TGTGCCAGTAGTATAGAAACAGGGTTTGAGCAGTACTTC
TRBV20-1	TRBD2	NA	TRBJ2-1	CSASRGGRAPTYNEQFF	TGCAGTGCTAGTAGGGGTGGGAGGGCCCCCACCTACAATGAGCAGTTCTTC
TRBV19	TRBD1	NA	TRBJ2-7	CASSAGQAYEQYF	TGTGCCAGTAGTGCTGGACAGGCCTACGAGCAGTACTTC
TRBV30	NA	NA	TRBJ1-2	CAWSAGTSDGYTF	TGTGCCTGGAGTGCTGGGACTTCAGATGGCTACACCTTC
TRBV25-1	NA	NA	TRBJ2-2	CASSAASIRRELFF	TGTGCCAGCAGTGCGGCTAGTATCCGCCGGGAGCTGTTTTTT
TRBV13	NA	NA	TRBJ1-1	CASSSQGWGEGTEAFF	TGTGCCAGCAGCTCGCAGGGTTGGGGGGAGGGCACTGAAGCTTTCTTT
TRBV30	TRBD1	NA	TRBJ1-3	CALNAGTALFFSGNTIYF	TGTGCCTTGAACGCCGGGACAGCGTTGTTTTTCTCTGGAAACACCATATATTTT
TRBV2	TRBD2	NA	TRBJ2-3	CASSELAGGTDTQYF	TGTGCCAGCAGTGAATTGGCGGGAGGCACAGATACGCAGTATTTT